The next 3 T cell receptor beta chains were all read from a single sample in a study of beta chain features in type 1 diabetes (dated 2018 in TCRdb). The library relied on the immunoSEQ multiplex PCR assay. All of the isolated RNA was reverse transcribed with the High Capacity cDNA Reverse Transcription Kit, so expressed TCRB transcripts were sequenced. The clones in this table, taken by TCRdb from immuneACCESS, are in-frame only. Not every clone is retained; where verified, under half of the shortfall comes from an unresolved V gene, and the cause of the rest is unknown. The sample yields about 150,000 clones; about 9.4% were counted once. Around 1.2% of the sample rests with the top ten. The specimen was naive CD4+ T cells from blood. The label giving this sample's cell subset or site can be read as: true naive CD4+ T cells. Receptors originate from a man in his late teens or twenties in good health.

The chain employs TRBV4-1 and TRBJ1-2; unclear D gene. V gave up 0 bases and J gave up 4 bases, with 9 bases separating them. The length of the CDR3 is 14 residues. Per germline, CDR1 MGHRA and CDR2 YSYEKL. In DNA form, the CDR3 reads TGCGCCAGCAGCCAAGATCGTTCGAGCTATGGCTACACCTTC. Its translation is CASSQDRSSYGYTF.

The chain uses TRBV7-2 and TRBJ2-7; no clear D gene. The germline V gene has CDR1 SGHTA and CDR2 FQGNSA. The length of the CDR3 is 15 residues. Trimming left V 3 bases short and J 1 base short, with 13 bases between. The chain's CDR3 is CASSFSAEKSYEQYF. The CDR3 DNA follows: TGTGCCAGCAGCTTTTCGGCGGAGAAGTCCTACGAGCAGTACTTC.

The CDR3 DNA reads TGCAGCGTTGCCCCATTTGACAGGATCCTTTATGGCTACACCTTC. Translation gives CSVAPFDRILYGYTF. The gene calls are TRBV29-1 and TRBJ1-2; a possible D gene is TRBD1 (6 bases). CDR1 and CDR2 (germline): SQVTM, ANQGSEA. CDR3 length equals 15 residues. V was pared by 4 bases and J by 5 bases, with 20 bases between.